Below, 5 T cell receptor beta chains from the same sample are listed, as sequenced in a study of a mutant IDH1 vaccine in newly diagnosed glioma. Time point given: week 47, end of study. Each dose of the vaccine consisted of 300 ug of mutant IDH1 20-mer peptide, with topical imiquimod. Their antigen targets remain unknown. The repertoire was sequenced with immunoSEQ multiplex PCR; TCRdb's copy has only in-frame clones and lacks some. The data contain approximately 52,000 clones, around three quarters of them singletons. The sample here was PBMCs, taken from a glioma patient whose treatment included an IDH1 peptide vaccine. The receptors derive from a woman aged 40 to 55 with glioma. Some clones in this sample may be carry-over from other donors' samples.

This chain connects TRBV19 to TRBJ1-1, with 10 bases aligning to TRBD1. The germline V gene encodes CDR1 LNHDA and CDR2 SQIVND (reference sequence). Trimming cost V 7 bases and J 3 bases; bases outside gene matches: 5. The CDR3 spans 14 residues. The CDR3 DNA reads TGTGCCAGTATGCCCGGGACAGGGGACACTGAAGCTTTCTTT. This gives the protein CASMPGTGDTEAFF.

With regard to this clone: The germline gene is not matched at one end of the junction; a read error may be the cause. J is TRBJ1-5 and V is TRBV18; no reliable D call. CDR3 length equals 15 residues. CDR1 and CDR2 (germline): KGHSH, LQKENI. Here the CDR3 DNA reads TGTGCCGGCTCACCCCCGGGGAACTCCAATCAGCCCCAGCATTTT. Protein sequence: CAGSPPGNSNQPQHF.

This clone has just a few counts. The chain links TRBV10-2 to TRBJ1-5, with TRBD1 as a possible D gene (5 bases). The germline gives CDR1 WSHSY, CDR2 SAAADI. V gave up 0 bases and J gave up 4 bases, with 7 bases separating them. The CDR3 extends over 14 amino acids. The CDR3 DNA follows: TGCGCCAGCAGTGAGTCGGGGGTGAATCAGCCCCAGCATTTT. This sequence encodes CASSESGVNQPQHF.

This clone was seen more than once but under ten times. The chain combines TRBV5-1 with TRBJ2-3, with TRBD2 matching over 11 bases. Trimming took 1 base from V and 5 from J; bases not matched to a gene: 6. The CDR3 consists of 16 residues. CDR1 is SGHRS and CDR2 is YFSETQ in the germline V gene. The CDR3 sequence is CASSLPSGGTEDTQYF. CDR3 sequence (DNA): TGCGCCAGCAGCTTGCCTAGCGGGGGGACGGAAGATACGCAGTATTTT.

V and J are TRBV5-4 and TRBJ2-5, with TRBD2 matching over 13 bases. The germline V gene has CDR1 SGHNT and CDR2 YYREEE (reference sequence). CDR3 size: 14 residues. V shed 5 bases and J 4 bases; nucleotides not matched to a gene: 2. The CDR3 loop is CASRLAGGRETQYF. CDR3 bases: TGTGCCAGCAGACTAGCGGGGGGGAGAGAGACCCAGTACTTC.